This entry features one T cell receptor beta chain sequence. These data come from a study of blood T cell repertoires in COVID-19. The overall study: Donors in the United States, Italy and Spain gave samples during acute or convalescent COVID-19. PBMCs, B-cell-depleted T cells, or T cells were the source of the cDNA or gDNA that made up the material.

Authors' analysis steps: Estimates of nucleated cell counts were drawn from the amplification of reference gene primers. TCRdb's copy holds only in-frame clones and misses some; the assay was immunoSEQ multiplex PCR. The V and J calls and clone size come from that table; D and trimming were worked out from the DNA. The sample yields under 250,000 clones, about 84% seen once. CDR1 and CDR2 (germline): MGHRA, YSYEKL. The CDR3 length is 13 residues. The germline V and J ends were trimmed by 2 bases and 3 bases, with 8 bases remaining between them. The sample consisted of peripheral blood. The genes are TRBV4-1 and TRBJ2-7; TRBD2 might be the D (6 bases). This receptor was identified in a man older than 75 with acute or convalescent COVID-19. The CDR3, as DNA: TGCGCCAGCAGCCAAAGCGGGTACTACGAGCAGTACTTC. This encodes CASSQSGYYEQYF.